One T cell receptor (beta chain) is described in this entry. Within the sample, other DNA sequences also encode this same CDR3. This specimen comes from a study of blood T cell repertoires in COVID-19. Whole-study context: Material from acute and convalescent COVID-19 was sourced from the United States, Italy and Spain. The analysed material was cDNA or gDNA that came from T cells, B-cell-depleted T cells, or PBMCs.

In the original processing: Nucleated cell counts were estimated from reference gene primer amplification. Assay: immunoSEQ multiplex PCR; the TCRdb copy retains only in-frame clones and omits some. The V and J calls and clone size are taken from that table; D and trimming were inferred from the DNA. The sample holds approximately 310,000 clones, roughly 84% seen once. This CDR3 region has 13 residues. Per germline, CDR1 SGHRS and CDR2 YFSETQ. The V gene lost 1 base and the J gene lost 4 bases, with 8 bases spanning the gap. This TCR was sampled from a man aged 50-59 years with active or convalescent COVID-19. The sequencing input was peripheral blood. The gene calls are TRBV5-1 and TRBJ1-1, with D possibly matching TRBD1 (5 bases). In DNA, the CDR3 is TGCGCCAGCAGCTTGACGGGGGGCACTGAAGCTTTCTTT. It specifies CASSLTGGTEAFF.